What follows are 30 T cell receptor beta chains derived from one specimen sequenced in a study of blood T cells in healthy people across ages. PCR was performed a second time for about 7 to 11 cycles using a sample-barcoded 5' primer and a J-beta primer mix. TCRdb passed the 5' RACE reads through MiXCR, listing each CDR3 protein once. The data show about 1,500,000 distinct CDR3 sequences, 28% seen once. What was sequenced was blood. These receptors all stem from a woman in her 30s in good health.

The chain recombines TRBV3-1 with TRBJ1-3; D gene uncertain. CDR3 length: 14 residues. In germline, CDR1 is LGHDT, CDR2 YNNKEL (reference sequence). V was clipped by 4 bases and J by 0 bases, with 7 bases between them. In nucleotides, the CDR3 is TGTGCCAGCAGCCCCATTGCCTCTGGAAACACCATATATTTT. Amino acids: CASSPIASGNTIYF.

This clonotype turned up a few times. The J gene is TRBJ1-4, the V gene TRBV9, with 8 bases aligning to TRBD1. Per germline, CDR1 SGDLS and CDR2 YYNGEE. The CDR3 has 15 residues. With V trimmed by 3 bases and J by 4 bases, 5 bases remained unmatched. CDR3 protein: CASSADRGGNEKLFF. The DNA of the CDR3 is TGTGCCAGCAGCGCTGACAGGGGAGGTAATGAAAAACTGTTTTTT.

This chain links TRBV5-1 with TRBJ2-3, with no clear D. V was cut by 4 bases and J by 2 bases, with 14 bases left in between. Per germline, CDR1 SGHRS and CDR2 YFSETQ. The length of the CDR3 is 15 residues. CDR3: CASSLTIPPTDTQYF. CDR3 sequence (DNA): TGCGCCAGCAGCCTCACTATTCCCCCCACAGATACGCAGTATTTT. Based on the CDR3 plus reference TRBV5-1 and TRBJ2-3, the full variable domain is KAGVTQTPRYLIKTRGQQVTLSCSPISGHRSVSWYQQTPGQGLQFLFEYFSETQRNKGNFPGRFSGRQFSNSRSEMNVSTLELGDSALYLCASSLTIPPTDTQYFGPGTRLTVL.

The V and J genes are TRBV5-1 and TRBJ2-3; a weak D match, TRBD2 (6 bases). Per the germline V gene, CDR1 is SGHRS and CDR2 is YFSETQ. The CDR3 is 15 residues long. Trimming shortened V by 1 base and J by 1 base, and 10 bases separated the two germline ends. CDR3 nucleotide sequence: TGCGCCAGCAGCTTGCGGGTAGCGGGCACAGATACGCAGTATTTT. Translation gives CASSLRVAGTDTQYF. Combining the CDR3 with reference TRBV5-1 and TRBJ2-3 gives the whole variable domain KAGVTQTPRYLIKTRGQQVTLSCSPISGHRSVSWYQQTPGQGLQFLFEYFSETQRNKGNFPGRFSGRQFSNSRSEMNVSTLELGDSALYLCASSLRVAGTDTQYFGPGTRLTVL.

The V call is TRBV5-6, the J call TRBJ1-2; 8 positions match TRBD1. This CDR3 has 15 residues. Germline-derived CDR1 and CDR2 are SGHDT and YYEEEE. Trimming removed 5 bases from V and 5 bases from J; junction bases left unmatched: 11. This chain's CDR3 is CASRETGDACYGYTF. CDR3 in DNA: TGTGCCAGCAGGGAGACAGGGGACGCTTGTTATGGCTACACCTTC.

The chain couples TRBV7-2 to TRBJ1-4, with 8 nucleotides matching TRBD1. The CDR3 is 17 amino acids. CDR1 and CDR2 from the germline V gene are SGHTA and FQGNSA. The V gene end was trimmed by 5 bases and the J gene end by 2 bases; junction bases not matched to a gene: 10. CDR3 sequence (DNA): TGTGCCAGCAGCCCCGGGACAGGCACCGCCACTAATGAAAAACTGTTTTTT. This sequence encodes CASSPGTGTATNEKLFF.

There are many counts of this clonotype. V gene TRBV7-9 combines with J gene TRBJ2-4; D may be TRBD1 (5 bases). Germline V gene sequence: CDR1 SEHNR, CDR2 FQNEAQ (reference sequence). There are 16 residues in the CDR3. Trimming left V 5 bases short and J 0 bases short, with 14 bases between. In nucleotides, the CDR3 is TGTGCCAGCAGCGGACACCTAAACCTAGCCAAAAACATTCAGTACTTC. Encoded protein: CASSGHLNLAKNIQYF. Combining the CDR3 with reference TRBV7-9 and TRBJ2-4 gives the whole variable domain DTGVSQNPRHKITKRGQNVTFRCDPISEHNRLYWYRQTLGQGPEFLTYFQNEAQLEKSRLLSDRFSAERPKGSFSTLEIQRTEQGDSAMYLCASSGHLNLAKNIQYFGAGTRLSVL.

This clonotype was counted only a few times. The rearrangement uses TRBV14 and TRBJ2-7, with 7 bases matching TRBD2. The CDR3 runs to 14 residues. Germline CDR1 is SGHDN and CDR2 is FVKESK. Trimming took 1 base from V and 6 from J; bases not matched to a gene: 6. The CDR3 DNA follows: TGTGCCAGCAGCCAAGTGGGAGGGCTCAGCGAGCAGTACTTC. Amino acids: CASSQVGGLSEQYF.

This clonotype was detected a few times. This CDR3 reads CASSFQTETQYF. The DNA of the CDR3 is TGTGCCAGCAGCTTCCAGACGGAGACCCAGTACTTC. The chain couples TRBV5-6 to TRBJ2-5, with D hard to call. V gave up 2 bases and J gave up 5 bases, with 7 bases separating them. The CDR3 is 12 residues long. The germline V gene encodes CDR1 SGHDT and CDR2 YYEEEE.

The V call is TRBV9, the J call TRBJ2-7; 13 nucleotides align to TRBD2. The trim removed 3 bases at V and 8 bases at J, leaving 5 bases unmatched. This CDR3 is built from 14 residues. Germline V CDR1 and CDR2: SGDLS, YYNGEE. The CDR3 sequence: CASSAGTSGVKQYF. Written as DNA, the CDR3 is TGTGCCAGCAGCGCCGGGACTAGCGGGGTCAAGCAGTACTTC.

This chain joins TRBV6-5 and TRBJ2-7; 9 bases fit TRBD1. This CDR3 contains 16 residues. Looked up from germline, CDR1 is MNHEY and CDR2 is SVGAGI. The trim removed 6 bases at V and 0 bases at J, leaving 9 bases unmatched. DNA of the CDR3: TGTGCCAGCAGACCTACTGGGACAGGGAGCTCCTACGAGCAGTACTTC. Protein: CASRPTGTGSSYEQYF.

On this clonotype: The junction departs from germline at one end; a sequencing error may be responsible. The chain carries TRBV20-1 and TRBJ2-3; 12 bases agree with TRBD2. This CDR3 has 17 amino acids. Germline V CDR1 and CDR2: DFQATT, SNEGSKA (reference sequence). CDR3 in amino acids: CSATTSLAGGLTDTRYF. The CDR3 nucleotides are TGCAGTGCTACTACTTCGCTAGCGGGGGGGCTCACAGATACGCGGTATTTT.

At least ten counts were recorded for this clonotype. This chain joins TRBV28 and TRBJ2-1, with 7 bases identical to TRBD1. Germline values: CDR1 MDHEN, CDR2 SYDVKM. This CDR3 has 16 residues. With V trimmed by 3 bases and J by 0 bases, 5 bases remained unmatched. The CDR3 sequence: CASSFTGANSYNEQFF. The CDR3 DNA follows: TGTGCCAGCAGTTTTACAGGGGCGAACTCCTACAATGAGCAGTTCTTC.

CDR3 amino acids: CASRIMNTEAFF. Here the CDR3 DNA reads TGTGCCAGCAGAATTATGAACACTGAAGCTTTCTTT. The chain carries TRBV6-1 and TRBJ1-1; D is undetermined. The CDR3 loop spans 12 amino acids. Germline loops: CDR1 MNHNS, CDR2 SASEGT. The germline V and J ends were trimmed by 6 bases and 0 bases, with 5 bases remaining between them.

This clonotype was detected only a few times. The chain carries TRBV5-1 and TRBJ1-2; D might be TRBD1 (5 bases). The CDR3 has 12 residues. The germline V gene encodes CDR1 SGHRS and CDR2 YFSETQ. V was clipped by 1 base and J by 8 bases, with 9 bases between them. CDR3 in amino acids: CASSLPGQGYTF. The CDR3 nucleotides are TGCGCCAGCAGCTTGCCAGGGCAAGGCTACACCTTC. The full variable domain, rest sourced from reference TRBV5-1 and TRBJ1-2, is KAGVTQTPRYLIKTRGQQVTLSCSPISGHRSVSWYQQTPGQGLQFLFEYFSETQRNKGNFPGRFSGRQFSNSRSEMNVSTLELGDSALYLCASSLPGQGYTFGSGTRLTVV.

The chain links TRBV7-8 to TRBJ2-7, with 12 bases fitting TRBD2. Trimming at V came to 1 base and at J to 5 bases, leaving 6 bases not matched to a gene. The CDR3 runs 16 residues. The germline gives CDR1 SGHVS, CDR2 FQNEAQ. CDR3 in DNA: TGTGCCAGCAGCTTAGTACTAGCGGGAGGTTGGAACGAGCAGTACTTC. Amino acid sequence: CASSLVLAGGWNEQYF.

This clonotype was seen many times. The genes are TRBV12-3 or TRBV12-4 and TRBJ2-7; 7 bases map to TRBD1. The CDR3 is 12 amino acids. J gave up 3 bases and V 5 bases, and 1 base lay outside the gene matches. As DNA, the CDR3 is TGTGCCAGCAGTGGGGACAGCTACGAGCAGTACTTC. It yields the protein CASSGDSYEQYF.

In this sample, this clonotype turned up many times. V usage is TRBV29-1 and J usage is TRBJ2-1; 9 bases map to TRBD2. The CDR3 is 14 amino acids. With 3 bases clipped from V and 5 bases from J, the junction kept 5 bases outside the gene matches. Germline V gene sequence: CDR1 SQVTM, CDR2 ANQGSEA. The CDR3 sequence is CSVDRPSGDNEQFF. CDR3 in DNA: TGCAGCGTTGATAGGCCTAGCGGGGACAATGAGCAGTTCTTC.

Concerning this clonotype itself: This CDR3 is missing its conserved last phenylalanine or tryptophan, likely due to a read error. The gene calls are TRBV6-2 or TRBV6-3 and TRBJ1-2; D is unresolved. V gave up 2 bases and J gave up 10 bases, with 8 bases separating them. This CDR3 contains 11 residues. Per germline, CDR1 MNHEY and CDR2 SVGEGT. CDR3 nucleotides: TGTGCCAGCAGTTACGGGTCCTTCTACACCGTC. Its translation is CASSYGSFYTV.

The chain has TRBV12-3 or TRBV12-4 and TRBJ2-7; no firm D call. Trimming shortened V by 5 bases and J by 0 bases, and 14 bases separated the two germline ends. The CDR3 is 15 amino acids. The CDR3 loop reads CASSTGRLSSYEQYF. For the CDR3, the DNA is TGTGCCAGCAGTACCGGACGGCTGAGCTCCTACGAGCAGTACTTC.

To note about this clonotype: One end of the junction is discordant with germline, which a read error may explain. This rearrangement joins TRBV28 to TRBJ2-7; D not resolved. Germline CDR1 is MDHEN and CDR2 is SYDVKM. The CDR3 has 12 residues. The CDR3 coding sequence is TGTGCCTGCAGTGGCCCGAATAGGCGGCAGTACTTC. The encoded protein is CACSGPNRRQYF.

In regard to this clonotype: One end of the junction is discordant with germline, which a read error may explain. The chain carries TRBV4-3 and TRBJ1-5, with no clear D. Germline V gene lookup returns CDR1 LGHNA and CDR2 YSLEER. This CDR3 spans 15 amino acids. CDR3: CTSSQGPLADQPQHF. The CDR3 coding sequence is TGCACCAGCAGCCAAGGGCCTTTAGCGGATCAGCCCCAGCATTTT.

About this clonotype itself: Being one base from a much bigger clone, this may be a read error. J is TRBJ2-1 and V is TRBV12-3 or TRBV12-4; 9 positions match TRBD2. CDR3 size: 18 residues. The CDR3 here is CASSLAPGLAGTYNKQFF. CDR3 coding DNA: TGTGCCAGCAGTTTAGCGCCGGGTCTAGCGGGGACCTACAATAAGCAGTTCTTC.

This clonotype occurred a few times. The J gene is TRBJ1-2, the V gene TRBV5-1, with 8 bases identical to TRBD1. CDR3 length: 16 amino acids. V gave up 4 bases and J gave up 7 bases; unmatched junction bases: 15. Germline V gives CDR1 SGHRS, CDR2 YFSETQ. In DNA, the CDR3 is TGCGCCAGCAGCCCCTGGCAACAGGGGGAAGAAGGTGGCTACACCTTC. This sequence encodes CASSPWQQGEEGGYTF.

The J gene is TRBJ2-5, the V gene TRBV24-1; 8 bases map to TRBD1. Unmatched junction bases numbered 8, after V lost 4 bases and J lost 5 bases. The CDR3 runs 15 residues. Germline assignment: CDR1 KGHDR and CDR2 SFDVKD. The CDR3 protein is CATSEGRQGSETQYF. For the CDR3, the DNA is TGTGCCACCAGTGAGGGCAGACAGGGGTCGGAGACCCAGTACTTC.

This clonotype was detected a few times. The chain couples TRBV5-1 to TRBJ1-6, with D maybe TRBD1 (6 bases). V was trimmed by 5 bases and J by 8 bases, leaving 11 bases between them. Germline-derived CDR1 and CDR2 are SGHRS and YFSETQ. The CDR3 length is 13 residues. In nucleotides, the CDR3 is TGCGCCAGCAGACGACAGGATGATTCACCCCTCCACTTT. Its protein is CASRRQDDSPLHF.

This clonotype was counted at least ten times. The V gene is TRBV12-3 or TRBV12-4, the J gene TRBJ2-7, with D perhaps matching TRBD1 (6 bases). The CDR3 extends over 14 amino acids. V was trimmed by 5 bases and J by 4 bases, leaving 15 bases between them. CDR3 sequence: CASSPLFDRYEQYF. The CDR3 DNA sequence: TGTGCCAGCAGTCCCCTATTTGACAGGTACGAGCAGTACTTC.

This clonotype was detected only once. Being one base from a much bigger clone, this may be a read error. The CDR3 coding sequence is TGCAGTGCTAGCGGAGGTAGGAAGTCCGGGCAGTACTTC. Translated, it gives CSASGGRKSGQYF. The chain is built from TRBV20-1 and TRBJ2-7; D might be TRBD2 (5 bases). V was cut by 3 bases and J by 9 bases, with 18 bases left in between. CDR1 is DFQATT, CDR2 SNEGSKA, per germline (reference sequence). The CDR3 contains 13 residues.

As to this clonotype: The junction differs from germline at one of its ends, possibly a read error. The genes are TRBV12-3 or TRBV12-4 and TRBJ2-3; D tentatively fits TRBD1 or TRBD2 (5 bases each). The CDR3 runs to 17 residues. CDR3 DNA: TGTGCCAGCAGTTTATTCCGGACACGAGTGGGAGCAGATGCGCAGTATTTT. Residues: CASSLFRTRVGADAQYF.

This clonotype was seen a handful of times. The chain joins TRBV3-1 to TRBJ1-2, with D possibly being TRBD1 (6 bases). Germline V lookup: CDR1 LGHDT, CDR2 YNNKEL (reference sequence). V was shortened by 2 bases and J by 5 bases, with 15 bases between the two germline ends. The CDR3 runs to 15 residues. The CDR3, as DNA: TGTGCCAGCAGCCAACGGGACACCCGTAGGTATGGCTACACCTTC. It codes for CASSQRDTRRYGYTF.